These 22 T cell receptor beta chains originate from one sample sequenced in a study of T cell changes during pregnancy in multiple sclerosis. Using immunoSEQ multiplex PCR, the repertoire was profiled, and TCRdb retains in-frame clones only, with some absent. The sample has just under 65,000 clones, roughly 91% seen once; the top ten hold under 2.5%. Sequencing used peripheral blood, obtained in the third trimester of pregnancy. The receptors were gathered from a female donor in good health, enrolled as a control in a pregnancy study.

The rearrangement uses TRBV5-4 and TRBJ1-2; no clear D. The V gene's germline CDR1 is SGHNT and CDR2 YYREEE (reference sequence). This CDR3 has 15 amino acids. Trimming stripped 0 bases from V and 7 bases from J, with 16 bases between. The CDR3 sequence: CASSLANEGFGGYTF. The CDR3 coding sequence is TGTGCCAGCAGCTTGGCCAATGAGGGATTTGGTGGCTACACCTTC.

This chain connects TRBV28 to TRBJ1-4; the D gene is possibly TRBD1 (5 bases). The CDR3 is made up of 14 amino acids. V was trimmed by 3 bases and J by 4 bases, leaving 9 bases between them. Germline CDR1 is MDHEN and CDR2 is SYDVKM. Here the CDR3 reads CASSLRQGNEKLFF. For the CDR3, the DNA is TGTGCCAGCAGTTTGAGGCAGGGTAATGAAAAACTGTTTTTT.

This chain joins TRBV27 and TRBJ2-7; D is perhaps TRBD1 (6 bases). The V end lost 8 bases, the J end lost 0 bases, and 11 bases lay between the germline ends. CDR1 and CDR2 from the germline V gene are MNHEY and SMNVEV (reference sequence). There are 13 residues in the CDR3. The CDR3 sequence is CASGLQGSYEQYF. CDR3 sequence (DNA): TGTGCCAGCGGCTTACAGGGCTCCTACGAGCAGTACTTC.

The chain carries TRBV10-2 and TRBJ1-1; TRBD1 matches at 9 bases. This CDR3 has 13 residues. Per germline, CDR1 WSHSY and CDR2 SAAADI. The J segment lost 5 bases and the V segment lost 7 bases, leaving 5 bases of the junction unmatched. The CDR3 protein is CASNGTGMTEAFF. CDR3 DNA: TGCGCCAGCAACGGGACAGGGATGACTGAAGCTTTCTTT.

This chain links TRBV10-3 with TRBJ1-5; a weak D match, TRBD1 (6 bases). The CDR3 consists of 13 residues. Germline CDR1 reads ENHRY; CDR2 reads SYGVKD. Trimming took off 5 bases at V and 4 bases at J, with 9 bases between the two ends. CDR3 coding DNA: TGTGCCATCAGTAGACAGGAGAATCAGCCCCAGCATTTT. This codes for CAISRQENQPQHF.

The rearrangement uses TRBV2 and TRBJ2-1; a possible D gene is TRBD1 (5 bases). Trimming pared 8 bases from V and 6 bases from J, leaving 17 bases between. The germline gives CDR1 SNHLY, CDR2 FYNNEI. The CDR3 spans 14 residues. In DNA form, the CDR3 reads TGTGCCAGCCTCCTAGGTGGGGCAGTCAATGAGCAGTTCTTC. Translated: CASLLGGAVNEQFF. The full variable domain, in which reference TRBV2 and TRBJ2-1 provide the parts outside the CDR3, is EPEVTQTPSHQVTQMGQEVILRCVPISNHLYFYWYRQILGQKVEFLVSFYNNEISEKSEIFDDQFSVERPDGSNFTLKIRSTKLEDSAMYFCASLLGGAVNEQFFGPGTRLTVL.

The CDR3 DNA sequence: TGTGCCTGGAGTGTAATCGGGGGAAGAGCTTTCTTT. It yields the protein CAWSVIGGRAFF. The chain combines TRBV30 with TRBJ1-1; the D gene is possibly TRBD1 (5 bases). The CDR3 covers 12 residues. Trimming removed 0 bases at V and 10 bases at J, with 12 bases between. From germline, CDR1 is GTSNPN and CDR2 SVGIG (reference sequence).

The CDR3, as DNA: TGTGCCAGCACTACCGGGGGGTCGGGTGGCTACACCTTC. Encoded protein: CASTTGGSGGYTF. The genes are TRBV6-6 and TRBJ1-2; a weak D match, TRBD1 (5 bases). Trimming shortened V by 7 bases and J by 7 bases, and 16 bases separated the two germline ends. This CDR3 region has 13 residues. The germline gives CDR1 MNHNY, CDR2 SVGAGI (reference sequence).

The V gene is TRBV7-6, the J gene TRBJ2-3; D is perhaps TRBD1 (5 bases). The CDR3 is 14 amino acids. The V gene's germline CDR1 is SGHVS and CDR2 FNYEAQ. Trimming left V 3 bases short and J 4 bases short, with 11 bases between. The chain's CDR3 is CASSFNRSSDTQYF. CDR3 nucleotides: TGTGCCAGCAGCTTCAACAGGAGTTCAGATACGCAGTATTTT.

Concerning this clone: Other nucleotide sequences from this sample produce the same CDR3. The chain employs TRBV27 and TRBJ1-2, with unresolved D. CDR3 length: 13 amino acids. Trimming took 2 bases from V and 3 from J, leaving 7 bases between them. In germline, CDR1 is MNHEY, CDR2 SMNVEV (reference sequence). CDR3 residues: CASSLQGDYGYTF. The CDR3 DNA sequence: TGTGCCAGCAGTTTACAAGGAGACTATGGCTACACCTTC.

This chain connects TRBV19 to TRBJ2-3, with TRBD2 identical over 10 bases. The CDR3 sequence is 15 residues long. Germline trimming cut 3 bases from V and 4 bases from J; bases unmatched to any gene: 4. The germline CDR1 and CDR2 sequences are LNHDA and SQIVND (reference sequence). The chain's CDR3 is CASSIVTSGADTQYF. The CDR3 nucleotides are TGTGCCAGTAGTATTGTAACTAGCGGGGCAGATACGCAGTATTTT.

This clone was found once. This chain connects TRBV6-6 to TRBJ2-1, with D perhaps matching TRBD1 (6 bases). The CDR3 is 15 amino acids. Germline CDR1 and CDR2: MNHNY and SVGAGI (reference sequence). The V end lost 8 bases, the J end lost 4 bases, and 18 bases lay between the germline ends. CDR3 residues: CASQRWTAFYNEQFF. The CDR3 DNA follows: TGTGCCAGCCAACGCTGGACAGCATTTTACAATGAGCAGTTCTTC.

The chain links TRBV19 to TRBJ2-1; 9 bases map to TRBD2. The J segment lost 7 bases and the V segment lost 2 bases, leaving 6 bases of the junction unmatched. CDR3 length: 15 amino acids. CDR1 is LNHDA, CDR2 SQIVND, per germline (reference sequence). CDR3 in DNA: TGTGCCAGTAGTATATGGGGTAGCGGGAGTAATGAGCAGTTCTTC. Protein: CASSIWGSGSNEQFF.

A single count supports this clone. The rearrangement links TRBV5-1 to TRBJ2-5; 10 nucleotides align to TRBD2. From germline, CDR1 is SGHRS and CDR2 YFSETQ. After removal of 5 bases from V and 5 bases from J, the junction contained 9 bases not matched to a gene. This CDR3 has 15 residues. The CDR3 here is CASSLAGDHRETQYF. In DNA form, the CDR3 reads TGCGCCAGCAGTCTAGCGGGGGACCACCGGGAGACCCAGTACTTC.

This rearrangement joins TRBV11-2 to TRBJ2-1; TRBD2 matches 12 bases. Germline CDR1 and CDR2: SGHAT and FQNNGV. V trimming: 6 bases; J trimming: 9 bases; junction bases outside the gene matches: 9. The CDR3 has 15 amino acids. CDR3 in DNA: TGTGCCAGCAGAAGACTAGCGGGAGATAGGCCTGAGCAGTTCTTC. Translating gives CASRRLAGDRPEQFF.

This rearrangement joins TRBV28 to TRBJ2-3, with 14 bases aligning to TRBD2. Germline CDR1 MDHEN, CDR2 SYDVKM. This CDR3 region has 17 residues. V was pared by 5 bases and J by 5 bases, with 9 bases of the junction left unmatched. CDR3 bases: TGTGCCAGCAGTCTAGGACTAGCGGGAGGCCAAGGAGATACGCAGTATTTT. Translation: CASSLGLAGGQGDTQYF.

Here the CDR3 reads CASSYEDGAGELFF. The CDR3 coding sequence is TGTGCCAGCAGTTACGAGGATGGTGCCGGGGAGCTGTTTTTT. The chain carries TRBV6-6 and TRBJ2-2, with no clear D. CDR3 length equals 14 residues. Between the trimmed V and J ends, which lost 2 bases and 6 bases, there was a span of 10 bases. Per the germline V gene, CDR1 is MNHNY and CDR2 is SVGAGI (reference sequence).

The chain recombines TRBV7-8 with TRBJ1-6; D remains unclear. Trimming took off 8 bases at V and 3 bases at J, with 8 bases between the two ends. Germline lookup yields CDR1 SGHVS and CDR2 FQNEAQ. The CDR3 consists of 13 residues. The CDR3 nucleotides read TGTGCCAGCGGGCAGAGCTATAATTCACCCCTCCACTTT. Encoded protein: CASGQSYNSPLHF.

The chain employs TRBV4-1 and TRBJ2-5, with D hard to call. The germline V gene encodes CDR1 MGHRA and CDR2 YSYEKL. This CDR3 contains 15 residues. Trimming took 0 bases from V and 0 from J, leaving 8 bases between them. The CDR3 loop reads CASSQDPGHQETQYF. The CDR3 DNA reads as TGCGCCAGCAGCCAAGATCCCGGTCACCAAGAGACCCAGTACTTC.

V and J are TRBV5-1 and TRBJ1-1; no definite D call. From germline, CDR1 is SGHRS and CDR2 YFSETQ. Trimming removed 1 base at V and 3 bases at J, with 7 bases between. This CDR3 has 13 residues. CDR3 DNA: TGCGCCAGCAGCTTGAGTGGCTACACTGAAGCTTTCTTT. Its translation is CASSLSGYTEAFF.

This clone has just a few counts. This sequence joins TRBV7-2 and TRBJ1-6; maybe TRBD1 (6 bases). Looked up from germline, CDR1 is SGHTA and CDR2 is FQGNSA. This CDR3 is 14 amino acids long. V shed 5 bases and J shed 6 bases, with 11 bases lying between them. The CDR3 DNA reads as TGTGCCAGCAGCCTCCGGACAGTTAATTCACCCCTCCACTTT. Translating it yields CASSLRTVNSPLHF.

The chain employs TRBV7-6 and TRBJ1-1, with D unclear. V lost 5 bases, J lost 1 base, and 5 bases lay in between. The CDR3 loop spans 12 amino acids. The germline gives CDR1 SGHVS, CDR2 FNYEAQ. CDR3 loop: CASSRRNTEAFF. The DNA of the CDR3 is TGTGCCAGCAGCAGGAGGAACACTGAAGCTTTCTTT.